A selection of T cell receptor beta chains follows, all from one sample in a study of T cells after yellow fever vaccination. MiXCR was run by TCRdb on the 5' RACE reads, yielding one entry per CDR3 protein. The sample contains a few hundred thousand distinct CDR3 sequences, 9.5% to 13% of which appear only once. The specimen comprised PBMCs, sampled on the day of the first yellow fever vaccination. All receptors come from a man younger than 30 who received the YFV17D yellow fever vaccine. CDR3s include the opening cysteine and the closing phenylalanine or tryptophan. A D gene is named only where the DNA matches it firmly. Clone size is stated in some rows and not others, as once, few, many or a class when expanded.

V gene	J gene	clone size	D gene	CDR3 protein	CDR3 DNA
TRBV3-1	TRBJ2-5	few	NA	CASSQESSGWVQTQYF	TGTGCCAGCAGCCAAGAATCGTCGGGGTGGGTCCAGACCCAGTACTTC
TRBV9	TRBJ2-3	few	NA	CASSVGVASTDTQYF	TGTGCCAGCAGCGTAGGTGTGGCGAGCACAGATACGCAGTATTTT
TRBV30	TRBJ1-1	few	NA	CAWMQIGLNTEAFF	TGTGCCTGGATGCAGATTGGACTAAACACTGAAGCTTTCTTT
TRBV6-1	TRBJ1-6	few	NA	CASSQIQIMPLHF	TGTGCCAGCAGTCAAATACAGATAATGCCCCTCCACTTT
TRBV10-3	TRBJ2-1	few	TRBD2	CAISSGGRDEQFF	TGTGCCATCAGTAGCGGGGGGCGGGATGAGCAGTTCTTC
TRBV18	TRBJ1-2	NA	NA	CASSPREGNTYYGYTF	TGTGCCAGCTCACCACGGGAAGGAAACACCTACTATGGCTACACCTTC
TRBV6-2/TRBV6-3	TRBJ2-2	few	NA	CASSYRERTGELFF	TGTGCCAGCAGTTACCGGGAGCGCACCGGGGAGCTGTTTTTT
TRBV10-3	TRBJ2-1	NA	NA	CAISERNGGEQFF	TGTGCCATCAGTGAGCGGAACGGCGGAGAGCAGTTCTTC
TRBV4-3	TRBJ1-2	few	NA	CASSQDGAGSYGYTF	TGCGCCAGCAGCCAAGATGGGGCCGGATCCTATGGCTACACCTTC
TRBV12-3/TRBV12-4	TRBJ2-2	many	TRBD1	CASRGQYTGELFF	TGTGCCAGCAGGGGACAGTACACCGGGGAGCTGTTTTTT
TRBV9	TRBJ2-5	once	TRBD2	CASSVGRLAGGKETQYF	TGTGCCAGCAGCGTAGGGCGGCTAGCGGGGGGGAAGGAGACCCAGTACTTC
TRBV1	TRBJ2-6	few	NA	CTSSQDWIREGPGANVLTF	TGCACCAGCAGCCAAGACTGGATCAGGGAGGGGCCTGGGGCCAACGTCCTGACTTTC
TRBV6-1	TRBJ1-6	NA	NA	CASSESSGPLHF	TGTGCCAGCAGTGAATCGTCGGGACCCCTCCACTTT
TRBV3-1	TRBJ2-5	few	NA	CASSQDGGEETQYF	TGTGCCAGCAGCCAAGATGGCGGGGAAGAGACCCAGTACTTC
TRBV7-2	TRBJ2-1	NA	NA	CASSLGGYNYNEQFF	TGTGCCAGCAGCTTAGGAGGGTATAACTACAATGAGCAGTTCTTC
TRBV7-8	TRBJ2-7	many	TRBD1	CASSRQTGQDEQYF	TGTGCCAGCAGCCGACAGACAGGGCAGGACGAGCAGTACTTC
TRBV18	TRBJ2-5	few	NA	CASSPVGVEETQYF	TGTGCCAGCTCACCAGTCGGGGTGGAAGAGACCCAGTACTTC
TRBV4-1	TRBJ2-3	few	TRBD2	CASSQDRLAGGTSTDTQYF	TGCGCCAGCAGCCAAGATCGGTTAGCGGGGGGTACGAGCACAGATACGCAGTATTTT
TRBV5-6	TRBJ2-5	few	TRBD1	CASSGGDRVETQYF	TGTGCCAGCAGCGGGGGGGACAGGGTGGAGACCCAGTACTTC
TRBV7-3	TRBJ2-3	few	NA	CASSSGVQTSTDTQYF	TGTGCCAGCAGCTCAGGGGTACAGACTAGCACAGATACGCAGTATTTT
TRBV5-1	TRBJ2-6	few	NA	CASSLVASGANVLTF	TGCGCCAGCAGCTTGGTCGCCTCTGGGGCCAACGTCCTGACTTTC
TRBV6-2/TRBV6-3	TRBJ1-1	NA	NA	CASSPHAEVNTEAFF	TGTGCCAGCAGTCCCCATGCGGAGGTGAATACTGAAGCTTTCTTT